This TCR beta chain was identified in a study of T cell repertoires in cytomegalovirus infection (dated by TCRdb to the late 2010s). Context from the whole study: Donor HLA type was relevant to the analysis, as public TCR beta signatures indicated carriage of CMV infection together with the matching HLA type. The paper as a whole reports these results and caveats: Cumulative frequency of public TCR beta family members discriminated carriers of CMV infection plus the relevant HLA type in this cohort and an independent roughly 320-donor cohort. The ex vivo response was dominated by HLA-C-restricted CMV-specific TCR beta clonotypes, and the single most frequent clonotype in two of eight donors was supplied by these HLA-C-restricted clonotypes.

A remark on this clonotype: The antigen this receptor binds is unknown. Per-base quality was not reported, and no clone a single base away is much larger than it.

TCRdb names Illumina HiSeq 1500 as the instrument used. Clones were called with MiXCR by TCRdb after fastp trimmed the public reads at Q25, and only in-frame beta chains were retained. CDR3 protein sequences are deduplicated, and each keeps its most common genes and DNA. Recorded for this sample are about 68,000 distinct CDR3 sequences; under 25% of them occurred a single time. Around three quarters of the sample lies in the top ten. Sequences MDHEN (CDR1) and SYDVKM (CDR2) are obtained from the germline V gene. Deletion took 5 bases off V and 2 bases off J, with a span of 19 bases between the germline ends. Its CDR3 holds 17 amino acids, cysteine through phenylalanine. The DNA shown is the 51-base CDR3, in frame from base 1.

The rearrangement joined TRBV28 to TRBJ2-4; a tentative D match to TRBD1 spans 5 bases. The sequenced sample consisted of PBMCs, sequenced either directly or after in vitro stimulation (not recorded which). The source is a human donor in good health (CMV status not recorded). Some clones in this sample may be carry-over from other donors' samples. CDR3 reads: CASSAPPRVRTKNIQYF. The DNA sequence follows: TGTGCCAGCAGTGCCCCACCCAGGGTGCGGACCAAAAACATTCAGTACTTC. The full variable domain, completed from the reference TRBV28 and TRBJ2-4 proteins outside the CDR3, reads DVKVTQSSRYLVKRTGEKVFLECVQDMDHENMFWYRQDPGLGLRLIYFSYDVKMKEKGDIPEGYSVSREKKERFSLILESASTNQTSMYLCASSAPPRVRTKNIQYFGAGTRLSVL.